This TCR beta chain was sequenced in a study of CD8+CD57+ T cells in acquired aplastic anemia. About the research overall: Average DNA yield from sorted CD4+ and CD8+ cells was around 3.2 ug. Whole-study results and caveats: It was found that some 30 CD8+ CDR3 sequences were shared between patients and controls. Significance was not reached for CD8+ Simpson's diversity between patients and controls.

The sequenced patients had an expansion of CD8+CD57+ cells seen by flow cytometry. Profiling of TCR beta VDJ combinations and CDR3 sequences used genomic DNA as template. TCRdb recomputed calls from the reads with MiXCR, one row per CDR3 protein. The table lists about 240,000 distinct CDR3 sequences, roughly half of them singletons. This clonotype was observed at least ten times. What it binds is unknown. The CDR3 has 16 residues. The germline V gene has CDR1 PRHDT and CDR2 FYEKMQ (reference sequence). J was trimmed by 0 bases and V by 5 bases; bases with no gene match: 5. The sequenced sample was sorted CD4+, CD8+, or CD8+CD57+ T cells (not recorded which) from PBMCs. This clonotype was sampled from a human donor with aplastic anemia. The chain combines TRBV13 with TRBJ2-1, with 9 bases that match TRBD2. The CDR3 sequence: CASSKHSGSSYNEQFF. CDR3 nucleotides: TGTGCCAGCAGCAAACATAGCGGGAGCTCCTACAATGAGCAGTTCTTC.